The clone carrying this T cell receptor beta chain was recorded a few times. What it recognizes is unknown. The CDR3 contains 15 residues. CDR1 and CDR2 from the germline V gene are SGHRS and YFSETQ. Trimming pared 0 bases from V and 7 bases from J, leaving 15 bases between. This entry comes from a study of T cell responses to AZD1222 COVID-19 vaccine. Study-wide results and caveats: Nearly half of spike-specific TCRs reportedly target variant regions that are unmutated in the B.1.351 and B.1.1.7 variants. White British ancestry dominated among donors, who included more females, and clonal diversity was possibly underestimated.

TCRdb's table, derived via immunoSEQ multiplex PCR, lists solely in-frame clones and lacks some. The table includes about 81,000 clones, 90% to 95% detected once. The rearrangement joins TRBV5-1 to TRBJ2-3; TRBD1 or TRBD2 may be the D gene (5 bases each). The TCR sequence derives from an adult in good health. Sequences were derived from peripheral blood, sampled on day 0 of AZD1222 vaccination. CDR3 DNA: TGCGCCAGCAGCTTGGACCCCGGGGACCGAAATACGCAGTATTTT. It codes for CASSLDPGDRNTQYF.